One sample yielded the 26 T cell receptor beta chains listed below, sequenced in a study of patients and donors after allogeneic stem cell transplantation. TCRdb ran MiXCR on the RT-PCR reads and lists one entry per CDR3 protein. The table records about 150,000 distinct CDR3 sequences, roughly two fifths of them present only once. The sequencing sample was made of blood, either unsorted or a sorted T cell fraction (not recorded which). All receptors derive from a human donor who was either an allogeneic HSCT recipient or a stem cell or donor lymphocyte infusion donor (not recorded which). It is not recorded whose cells these are; they may come from a transplant donor.

This clonotype has a single count. V is TRBV25-1 and J is TRBJ1-6, with a weak D call TRBD1 (5 bases). Germline CDR1 MGHDK, CDR2 SYGVNS. V was cut by 8 bases and J by 5 bases, with 10 bases left in between. The CDR3 sequence is 13 residues long. The CDR3 DNA reads as TGTGCCAGCCGGGGGGTAGATAATTCACCCCTCCACTTT. This translates into CASRGVDNSPLHF.

This clonotype was seen a few times. This sequence joins TRBV25-1 and TRBJ1-2; 9 bases are shared with TRBD1. CDR3 length equals 14 residues. Germline loops: CDR1 MGHDK, CDR2 SYGVNS. Losses at the gene ends were 7 bases for V and 5 bases for J; bases not matched to a gene: 8. This CDR3 is CASTRTGDIYGYTF. Written as DNA, the CDR3 is TGTGCCAGCACAAGGACAGGGGATATTTATGGCTACACCTTC.

This clonotype was observed a few times. The V call is TRBV7-6, the J call TRBJ1-5; the D is unclear. Germline V gene data show CDR1 as SGHVS and CDR2 as FNYEAQ. The CDR3 consists of 14 residues. V shed 5 bases and J shed 2 bases, with 10 bases lying between them. The CDR3 loop reads CASSPRIGNQPQHF. CDR3 nucleotide sequence: TGTGCCAGCAGCCCCCGTATCGGCAATCAGCCCCAGCATTTT.

The CDR3 coding sequence is TGTGCCAGCAGTTTAGTGGTTCCCGGGGAGCTGTTTTTT. Translating it yields CASSLVVPGELFF. This chain joins TRBV12-3 or TRBV12-4 and TRBJ2-2; no clear D. The CDR3 has 13 residues. Trimming removed 1 base from V and 6 bases from J, with 6 bases in between.

This clonotype has more than one count but fewer than ten. This chain links TRBV12-3 or TRBV12-4 with TRBJ1-1, with TRBD1 matching 9 bases. With 7 bases clipped from V and 5 bases from J, the junction kept 8 bases outside the gene matches. The CDR3 is 14 residues long. CDR3 protein: CASTFTGGATEAFF. Here the CDR3 DNA reads TGTGCCAGCACATTCACAGGGGGCGCGACTGAAGCTTTCTTT.

The genes are TRBV12-3 or TRBV12-4 and TRBJ1-6, with 8 bases aligning to TRBD1. J was trimmed by 10 bases and V by 6 bases; bases with no gene match: 14. The CDR3 sequence is 16 residues long. This chain's CDR3 is CASSLWAGQGESPLHF. Here the CDR3 DNA reads TGTGCCAGCAGCCTATGGGCAGGACAGGGAGAATCACCCCTCCACTTT.

This clonotype showed up just a few times. The V gene is TRBV6-1, the J gene TRBJ1-5; 8 positions match TRBD1. The CDR3 spans 16 residues. CDR1 is MNHNS and CDR2 is SASEGT in the germline V gene. The V gene end was trimmed by 5 bases and the J gene end by 1 base; junction bases not matched to a gene: 7. CDR3 DNA: TGTGCCAGCAGTCACGGAACAGGGGGAAGCAATCAGCCCCAGCATTTT. Its translation is CASSHGTGGSNQPQHF.

V is TRBV6-5 and J is TRBJ1-4, with D maybe TRBD1 (6 bases). V gave up 0 bases and J gave up 8 bases, with 28 bases separating them. Germline assignment: CDR1 MNHEY and CDR2 SVGAGI. The CDR3 length is 20 residues. DNA for the CDR3: TGTGCCAGCAGTTACTCGCACATATTCCCAAAGGGGGACGATGAAGAAAAACTGTTTTTT. Residues: CASSYSHIFPKGDDEEKLFF.

The chain is built from TRBV12-3 or TRBV12-4 and TRBJ2-3; TRBD1 agrees at 7 bases. There are 18 residues in the CDR3. V was pared by 6 bases and J by 3 bases, with 18 bases of the junction left unmatched. CDR3 bases: TGTGCCAGCAGCAACAGAAGACAGGGATGGATCGGAACAGATACGCAGTATTTT. Translating gives CASSNRRQGWIGTDTQYF.

The V and J genes are TRBV12-3 or TRBV12-4 and TRBJ1-1; perhaps TRBD1 as D (6 bases). The CDR3 contains 14 residues. Deletions cut 8 bases from V and 2 bases from J, with 15 bases between. CDR3 in amino acids: CASGTTGINTEAFF. The CDR3 nucleotides read TGTGCCAGCGGTACAACAGGGATAAACACTGAAGCTTTCTTT.

The chain couples TRBV7-3 to TRBJ1-1; possible D gene TRBD1, 5 bases. Trimming removed 5 bases at V and 4 bases at J, with 14 bases between. CDR3 length: 14 amino acids. Per germline, CDR1 SGHTA and CDR2 FQGTGA. The CDR3 DNA reads TGTGCCAGCAGCCGGGGGGGACCAGGCACTGAAGCTTTCTTT. It encodes CASSRGGPGTEAFF.

The V call is TRBV11-2, the J call TRBJ1-2; a possible D gene is TRBD1 (5 bases). V was pared by 0 bases and J by 0 bases, with 11 bases between. The CDR3 covers 16 residues. Germline V gene data show CDR1 as SGHAT and CDR2 as FQNNGV. The CDR3 loop reads CASSLDREGTNYGYTF. The CDR3 DNA follows: TGTGCCAGCAGCTTAGACAGGGAGGGGACTAACTATGGCTACACCTTC.

This clonotype was seen at least ten times. The CDR3 nucleotides are TGTGCCGCCCTGGGACATCTGAACACTGAAGCTTTCTTT. Translation gives CAALGHLNTEAFF. The chain recombines TRBV10-3 with TRBJ1-1; D possibly corresponds to TRBD1 (6 bases). The CDR3 is made up of 13 amino acids. V lost 11 bases and J 0 bases, leaving 13 bases between the germline ends. Germline V gene data show CDR1 as ENHRY and CDR2 as SYGVKD.

The CDR3 region is CASRPGWTYEQYV. CDR3 bases: TGTGCCAGCCGACCTGGTTGGACTTACGAGCAGTACGTC. This rearrangement joins TRBV18 to TRBJ2-7; perhaps TRBD2 as D (5 bases). CDR1 is KGHSH, CDR2 LQKENI, per germline. The CDR3 covers 13 residues. Trimming took 8 bases from V and 4 from J, leaving 15 bases between them.

This clonotype has only a few counts. Written as DNA, the CDR3 is TGCGCCAGCAGGATCCCGAACACTGAAGCTTTCTTT. Protein: CASRIPNTEAFF. The rearrangement uses TRBV5-1 and TRBJ1-1, with no clear D. CDR3 length: 12 residues. The germline V and J ends were trimmed by 5 bases and 1 base, with 6 bases remaining between them. The germline V gene encodes CDR1 SGHRS and CDR2 YFSETQ.

J is TRBJ2-7 and V is TRBV7-3; D could derive from TRBD1 or TRBD2 (5 bases each). Looked up from germline, CDR1 is SGHTA and CDR2 is FQGTGA. Trimming pared 2 bases from V and 1 base from J, leaving 12 bases between. This CDR3 has 15 amino acids. For the CDR3, the DNA is TGTGCCAGCAGCTTAGGTACGGGGCAATCCTACGAGCAGTACGTC. It is translated as CASSLGTGQSYEQYV.

This chain links TRBV6-1 with TRBJ1-2, with 10 bases lining up with TRBD1. CDR1 and CDR2 from the germline V gene are MNHNS and SASEGT. The V and J ends lost 1 base and 4 bases, in that order; junction bases with no gene match: 3. There are 15 residues in the CDR3. CDR3: CASSEVGQGVYGYTF. CDR3 nucleotide sequence: TGTGCCAGCAGTGAAGTCGGACAGGGGGTCTATGGCTACACCTTC.

The chain links TRBV29-1 to TRBJ1-1, with TRBD1 matching over 7 bases. The germline CDR1 and CDR2 sequences are SQVTM and ANQGSEA. V trimming: 6 bases; J trimming: 7 bases; junction bases outside the gene matches: 8. The CDR3 consists of 12 residues. As DNA, the CDR3 is TGCAGCGTGTGGGGACAGCTTAATGAAGCTTTCTTT. This codes for CSVWGQLNEAFF.

This sequence joins TRBV5-6 and TRBJ1-1; 9 bases line up with TRBD1. The CDR3 is 12 residues long. Germline lookup yields CDR1 SGHDT and CDR2 YYEEEE. After removal of 8 bases from V and 3 bases from J, the junction contained 2 bases not matched to a gene. The CDR3 here is CARDRGDTEAFF. CDR3 bases: TGTGCCAGAGACAGGGGGGACACTGAAGCTTTCTTT.

CDR3 DNA: TGTGCCAGCACCTTACAGGGGGCGAGTGAAAAACTGTTTTTT. It encodes CASTLQGASEKLFF. This sequence joins TRBV28 and TRBJ1-4; TRBD1 matches at 9 bases. This CDR3 contains 14 residues. The J segment lost 7 bases and the V segment lost 7 bases, leaving 7 bases of the junction unmatched. Per germline, CDR1 MDHEN and CDR2 SYDVKM.

This chain joins TRBV6-5 and TRBJ1-2; D not certain. Trimming took 6 bases from V and 4 from J, leaving 18 bases between them. This CDR3 comprises 15 residues. CDR1 and CDR2 from the germline V gene are MNHEY and SVGAGI. In nucleotides, the CDR3 is TGTGCCAGCAGCCCCTGGCCCTCGGAGGGCTATGGCTACACCTTC. It encodes CASSPWPSEGYGYTF.

The gene calls are TRBV28 and TRBJ1-5, with D possibly matching TRBD1 (6 bases). The germline V gene encodes CDR1 MDHEN and CDR2 SYDVKM. This CDR3 region has 14 residues. Trimming removed 2 bases from V and 6 bases from J, with 11 bases in between. CDR3 protein: CASSLKAGVQPQHF. CDR3 in DNA: TGTGCCAGCAGTTTAAAGGCAGGGGTTCAGCCCCAGCATTTT.

The V gene is TRBV7-8, the J gene TRBJ2-3, with D possibly TRBD1 on 6 matching bases. Germline-derived CDR1 and CDR2 are SGHVS and FQNEAQ. The ends were cut back, 10 bases at V and 2 bases at J, with 16 bases in the middle. The length of the CDR3 is 14 residues. In DNA, the CDR3 is TGTGCCACCAAGACAGGTTTTAACACAGATACGCAGTATTTT. It yields the protein CATKTGFNTDTQYF.

V usage is TRBV27 and J usage is TRBJ2-7, with 9 bases fitting TRBD1. Germline CDR1 is MNHEY and CDR2 is SMNVEV (reference sequence). The J segment lost 2 bases and the V segment lost 3 bases, leaving 2 bases of the junction unmatched. There are 14 residues in the CDR3. CDR3 loop: CASSFRDRAYEQYF. CDR3 DNA: TGTGCCAGCAGTTTCCGGGACAGGGCCTACGAGCAGTACTTC.

The rearrangement uses TRBV3-1 and TRBJ1-1, with no clear D. Trimming removed 4 bases at V and 3 bases at J, with 9 bases between. CDR1 is LGHDT, CDR2 YNNKEL, per germline (reference sequence). The CDR3 sequence is 13 residues long. Here the CDR3 DNA reads TGTGCCAGCAGCCCATCCTTGGACACTGAAGCTTTCTTT. The encoded protein is CASSPSLDTEAFF.

A single count supports this clonotype. The chain recombines TRBV2 with TRBJ2-3, with D perhaps TRBD2 (6 bases). Germline-derived CDR1 and CDR2 are SNHLY and FYNNEI. The CDR3 is made up of 14 amino acids. Trimming took 6 bases from V and 0 from J, leaving 10 bases between them. CDR3 DNA: TGTGCCAGCAGCCGTCTAGCGAGCACAGATACGCAGTATTTT. Translation gives CASSRLASTDTQYF.